The clone carrying this T cell receptor (beta chain) has ten or more counts. Antigen specificity is unknown. The sample is drawn from a study of post-analysis software for immune sequencing data. Study outcomes and limitations: There were several TRBV segments more frequent in patients than controls, and TRBV5-6, TRBV5-1 and TRBV20-1 were among them. Under the F measure, samples that were prepared in one batch clustered strongly together. Significantly decreased normalized Chao1 diversity was recorded for multiple sclerosis patients relative to controls.

The CDR3 spans 15 residues. Germline V gene data show CDR1 as MNHEY and CDR2 as SVGEGT. Trimming removed 4 bases from V and 5 bases from J; junction bases left unmatched: 8. The TCR beta cDNA libraries carried unique molecular identifiers. TCRdb reanalysed the PCR reads using MiXCR and keeps one entry per CDR3 protein. The sample yields approximately 730,000 distinct CDR3 sequences, less than 35% seen once. Sample: blood. The chain employs TRBV6-2 or TRBV6-3 and TRBJ2-1; 7 bases map to TRBD2. This receptor was identified in a girl between 5 and 17 years old with multiple sclerosis. Here the CDR3 DNA reads TGTGCCAGCAGTTTTGCCGGGACTACCAACAATGAGCAGTTCTTC. It encodes CASSFAGTTNNEQFF.